The 26 T cell receptor beta chains reported below all come from one sample, sequenced in a study of blood T cell repertoires in COVID-19 (dated by TCRdb to 2019 to 2021). Receptor amplification or capture employed the immunoSEQ multiplex PCR assay. The table was pulled from immuneACCESS by TCRdb, which kept in-frame rearrangements only. Such tables lose some clones; where checked, under half of the loss comes from unresolved V genes, and the rest has no known cause. The sample table records some 250,000 clones; around 87% of these occur just once. The ten largest clones add up to around 2.9% of the sample. Sequencing was done on a sample of peripheral blood. The receptors here all came from a woman in her twenties or thirties who had recovered from COVID-19.

J is TRBJ1-3 and V is TRBV30; TRBD1 agrees at 7 bases. Trimming took 3 bases from V and 4 from J; bases not matched to a gene: 6. The CDR3 loop spans 14 amino acids. The germline V gene has CDR1 GTSNPN and CDR2 SVGIG (reference sequence). CDR3 in DNA: TGTGCCTGGAGGGCAGGGGGTTCAGGAAACACCATATATTTT. Protein sequence: CAWRAGGSGNTIYF.

The CDR3 loop is CASSLDAGGPEAFF. The CDR3 nucleotides read TGCGCCAGCAGCTTGGATGCAGGGGGCCCTGAAGCTTTCTTT. The rearrangement joins TRBV5-1 to TRBJ1-1; TRBD1 agrees at 8 bases. The germline CDR1 and CDR2 sequences are SGHRS and YFSETQ. With V trimmed by 0 bases and J by 6 bases, 4 bases remained unmatched. The CDR3 is 14 residues long.

The chain is built from TRBV18 and TRBJ2-2, with D tentatively TRBD1 (5 bases). Germline V lookup: CDR1 KGHSH, CDR2 LQKENI. The V and J ends lost 3 bases and 3 bases respectively, with 14 bases between them. This CDR3 is built from 16 residues. The CDR3 sequence is CASSPRQGEDTGELFF. The CDR3 DNA follows: TGTGCCAGCTCACCGAGGCAGGGCGAAGACACCGGGGAGCTGTTTTTT.

The genes are TRBV5-1 and TRBJ2-2; 13 nucleotides match TRBD2. With V trimmed by 2 bases and J by 0 bases, 1 base remained unmatched. Germline values: CDR1 SGHRS, CDR2 YFSETQ. The CDR3 loop spans 17 amino acids. The CDR3 nucleotides are TGCGCCAGCAGCTTACTAGCGGGGGGGACGAACACCGGGGAGCTGTTTTTT. Translating it yields CASSLLAGGTNTGELFF.

The chain combines TRBV5-1 with TRBJ2-1; possibly TRBD2 for D (6 bases). Trimming removed 2 bases at V and 6 bases at J, with 12 bases between. CDR1 and CDR2 (germline): SGHRS, YFSETQ. This CDR3 is built from 14 residues. For the CDR3, the DNA is TGCGCCAGCAGCTTCCGGGACTGGAGCAATGAGCAGTTCTTC. Residues: CASSFRDWSNEQFF.

V gene TRBV27 combines with J gene TRBJ2-5; 14 bases are shared with TRBD2. The ends lost 5 bases at V and 4 bases at J; junction bases unmatched: 3. Per germline, CDR1 MNHEY and CDR2 SMNVEV (reference sequence). CDR3 length: 15 residues. The chain's CDR3 is CASSTTSGGAETQYF. As DNA, the CDR3 is TGTGCCAGCAGTACGACTAGCGGGGGGGCAGAGACCCAGTACTTC.

This chain uses TRBV5-6 with TRBJ2-7, with a possible D match to TRBD1 (5 bases). The CDR3 consists of 14 residues. Germline CDR1 is SGHDT and CDR2 is YYEEEE. Trimming cost V 0 bases and J 4 bases, with 11 bases left between them. The CDR3 spells CASSLGAGIYEQYF. The CDR3 bases are TGTGCCAGCAGCTTGGGTGCAGGGATATACGAGCAGTACTTC.

The chain joins TRBV5-1 to TRBJ2-5, with a weak D call TRBD2 (7 bases). CDR1 is SGHRS and CDR2 is YFSETQ in the germline V gene. V gave up 0 bases and J gave up 4 bases, with 16 bases separating them. The CDR3 runs 16 residues. The CDR3 DNA is TGCGCCAGCAGCTTGGCCGCGGGGGCCGTGGGAGAGACCCAGTACTTC. Translated, it gives CASSLAAGAVGETQYF.

The gene calls are TRBV9 and TRBJ1-2; 10 bases map to TRBD1. V lost 4 bases and J lost 3; bases outside the gene matches: 6. CDR1 is SGDLS and CDR2 is YYNGEE in the germline V gene. The CDR3 totals 15 residues. CDR3 DNA sequence: TGTGCCAGCAGCACCCCGGGACAGGGGTACTATGGCTACACCTTC. Translated: CASSTPGQGYYGYTF.

The chain uses TRBV5-6 and TRBJ2-1, with a weak D call TRBD1 (6 bases). The V gene lost 3 bases and the J gene lost 0 bases, with 16 bases spanning the gap. CDR1 SGHDT and CDR2 YYEEEE come from the germline V gene. The CDR3 contains 17 residues. The CDR3 region has the DNA TGTGCCAGCAGCTCAACACAGGGTCTGAGCTCCTACAATGAGCAGTTCTTC. It yields the protein CASSSTQGLSSYNEQFF.

This sequence joins TRBV4-1 and TRBJ1-2, with D perhaps TRBD1 (6 bases). This CDR3 spans 13 amino acids. Looked up from germline, CDR1 is MGHRA and CDR2 is YSYEKL. Trimming left V 3 bases short and J 5 bases short, with 10 bases between. DNA for the CDR3: TGCGCCAGCAGCCAGGTACAGGGTTATGGCTACACCTTC. Its translation is CASSQVQGYGYTF.

This chain links TRBV5-1 with TRBJ1-4, with 8 bases fitting TRBD1. Germline V gives CDR1 SGHRS, CDR2 YFSETQ. V lost 4 bases and J lost 7; bases outside the gene matches: 6. The CDR3 is made up of 14 amino acids. The CDR3 nucleotides read TGCGCCAGCAGCCGGGGACAGGTGGCTGAAAAACTGTTTTTT. Encoded protein: CASSRGQVAEKLFF.

This clone has only one observation. This chain connects TRBV5-1 to TRBJ2-5; D is uncertain. Per the germline V gene, CDR1 is SGHRS and CDR2 is YFSETQ. The V end was cut by 0 bases, the J end by 5 bases, with 11 bases between. CDR3 length: 14 amino acids. CDR3 bases: TGCGCCAGCAGCTTGGCCGCGTCGGTGGAGACCCAGTACTTC. It translates to CASSLAASVETQYF.

J is TRBJ1-6 and V is TRBV27; 7 bases fit TRBD1. The CDR3 is made up of 14 amino acids. V was pared by 2 bases and J by 7 bases, with 2 bases of the junction left unmatched. CDR1 and CDR2 from the germline V gene are MNHEY and SMNVEV (reference sequence). The CDR3 region has the DNA TGTGCCAGCAGTTTAGGGACAGTCAATTCACCCCTCCACTTT. It specifies CASSLGTVNSPLHF.

The gene calls are TRBV19 and TRBJ2-7; D remains ambiguous. Germline assignment: CDR1 LNHDA and CDR2 SQIVND (reference sequence). The CDR3 spans 17 residues. Trimming shortened V by 6 bases and J by 1 base, and 22 bases separated the two germline ends. The CDR3 region is CASSPYSARGWSYEQYF. In DNA form, the CDR3 reads TGTGCCAGTAGCCCCTATTCCGCTAGAGGTTGGTCCTACGAGCAGTACTTC.

The chain couples TRBV10-3 to TRBJ1-4; TRBD1 agrees at 7 bases. V lost 4 bases, J lost 8 bases, and 7 bases stayed unmatched. The CDR3 has 14 amino acids. Germline V CDR1 and CDR2: ENHRY, SYGVKD. The CDR3 sequence: CAISGTGEGEKLFF. The CDR3 bases are TGTGCCATCAGTGGGACAGGAGAAGGCGAAAAACTGTTTTTT.

The chain joins TRBV19 to TRBJ1-2, with 8 positions matching TRBD1. Germline CDR1 LNHDA, CDR2 SQIVND (reference sequence). The CDR3 contains 14 residues. The V segment lost 7 bases and the J segment 7 bases; nucleotides outside the gene matches: 11. The DNA of the CDR3 is TGTGCCAGTACCCCGACAGGGGTGAAATTTGGCTACACCTTC. Translated, it gives CASTPTGVKFGYTF.

Here the CDR3 DNA reads TGTGCCAGCAGTGCTAGCGGGGGGACAACGAACACCGGGGAGCTGTTTTTT. It translates to CASSASGGTTNTGELFF. The rearrangement links TRBV6-1 to TRBJ2-2; 11 bases are shared with TRBD2. Germline CDR1 and CDR2: MNHNS and SASEGT. The CDR3 loop spans 17 amino acids. The V gene end was trimmed by 4 bases and the J gene end by 0 bases; junction bases not matched to a gene: 4.

This sequence joins TRBV4-2 and TRBJ2-5; 10 nucleotides match TRBD2. Germline trimming cut 0 bases from V and 3 bases from J; bases unmatched to any gene: 4. CDR3 length equals 16 residues. The germline V gene has CDR1 LGHNA and CDR2 YNFKEQ. The CDR3 DNA follows: TGTGCCAGCAGCCAAGACGCTAGCGGGGGTAAAGAGACCCAGTACTTC. Translating it yields CASSQDASGGKETQYF.

This chain links TRBV6-5 with TRBJ2-3, with 11 nucleotides matching TRBD2. This CDR3 contains 15 residues. Trimming at V came to 6 bases and at J to 2 bases, leaving 4 bases not matched to a gene. Per the germline V gene, CDR1 is MNHEY and CDR2 is SVGAGI. This CDR3 reads CASRTGLAVTDTQYF. CDR3 in DNA: TGTGCCAGCAGGACGGGACTAGCGGTCACAGATACGCAGTATTTT.

V usage is TRBV19 and J usage is TRBJ1-6; tentative D call: TRBD1 (5 bases). Trimming removed 0 bases from V and 9 bases from J, with 6 bases in between. Germline values: CDR1 LNHDA, CDR2 SQIVND (reference sequence). The length of the CDR3 is 13 residues. CDR3 residues: CASSIDRVSPLHF. The CDR3 DNA is TGTGCCAGTAGTATAGACAGGGTTTCACCCCTCCACTTT.

The V gene is TRBV6-5, the J gene TRBJ1-5; TRBD1 matches 10 bases. Germline V gene sequence: CDR1 MNHEY, CDR2 SVGAGI. The CDR3 loop spans 15 amino acids. The trim removed 6 bases at V and 2 bases at J, leaving 4 bases unmatched. In DNA, the CDR3 is TGTGCCAGCAGAGACAGGGGGCAGGGCAATCAGCCCCAGCATTTT. As protein: CASRDRGQGNQPQHF.

This clone turned up a few times. The chain links TRBV30 to TRBJ1-6, with 7 bases aligning to TRBD1. The CDR3 extends over 12 amino acids. Trimming removed 0 bases from V and 16 bases from J; junction bases left unmatched: 6. Germline assignment: CDR1 GTSNPN and CDR2 SVGIG (reference sequence). The CDR3 region is CAWSVQGPVLHF. The CDR3 coding sequence is TGTGCCTGGAGTGTACAGGGGCCCGTACTCCACTTT.

The rearrangement joins TRBV15 to TRBJ1-2, with D perhaps matching TRBD1 (5 bases). The CDR3 has 17 amino acids. V lost 0 bases and J 6 bases, leaving 20 bases between the germline ends. Germline V gene lookup returns CDR1 LNHNV and CDR2 YYDKDF (reference sequence). The DNA for the CDR3 is TGTGCCACCAGCAGAGACAGGGTAAGCTCCCTGTTAGATGGCTACACCTTC. Translation: CATSRDRVSSLLDGYTF.

The J gene is TRBJ1-1, the V gene TRBV5-1; maybe TRBD1 (5 bases). The CDR3 consists of 13 residues. The V end was cut by 5 bases, the J end by 6 bases, with 14 bases between. From germline, CDR1 is SGHRS and CDR2 YFSETQ. The CDR3 spells CASSYDSKAEAFF. The CDR3 DNA is TGCGCCAGCAGTTACGACAGCAAAGCTGAAGCTTTCTTT. The variable domain in full, completed from reference TRBV5-1 and TRBJ1-1, reads KAGVTQTPRYLIKTRGQQVTLSCSPISGHRSVSWYQQTPGQGLQFLFEYFSETQRNKGNFPGRFSGRQFSNSRSEMNVSTLELGDSALYLCASSYDSKAEAFFGQGTRLTVV.

CDR3 residues: CASSPDTDTQYF. The CDR3 nucleotides are TGTGCCAGCAGCCCAGACACAGATACGCAGTATTTT. V is TRBV7-6 and J is TRBJ2-3; no definite D call. The V gene's germline CDR1 is SGHVS and CDR2 FNYEAQ. Deletions cut 5 bases from V and 2 bases from J, with 5 bases between. The CDR3 has 12 residues.